This TCR beta chain was identified in a study of cytomegalovirus exposure and HLA in healthy donors. Study context: Early on, a data release was issued that held roughly 80 million unique TCRs from HLA-typed donors. Study results and limitations: TCR beta V- and J-gene trimming, according to a later analysis, was linked to a missense DCLRE1C variant.

A note on this clone: Its antigen is undetermined.

The PCR employed 60 Vbeta primers together with 13 Jbeta primers. The assay was immunoSEQ multiplex PCR, and TCRdb's table has in-frame clones only and misses some. The table shows roughly 180,000 clones, with 60% to 80% occurring only once. V was cut by 1 base and J by 3 bases, with 7 bases left in between. Germline CDR1 and CDR2: GTSNPN and SVGIG (reference sequence). This CDR3 comprises 12 residues. Sequenced input: PBMCs. The chain employs TRBV30 and TRBJ2-7; D call uncertain. This receptor was obtained from a woman in her thirties or forties in good health and CMV-seropositive. The CDR3 is CAWSGGIYEQYF. The CDR3, as DNA: TGTGCCTGGAGTGGTGGCATCTACGAGCAGTACTTC. Filled out from reference TRBV30 and TRBJ2-7, the complete variable domain reads SQTIHQWPATLVQPVGSPLSLECTVEGTSNPNLYWYRQAAGRGLQLLFYSVGIGQISSEVPQNLSASRPQDRQFILSSKKLLLSDSGFYLCAWSGGIYEQYFGPGTRLTVT.